What follows are 32 T cell receptor beta chains derived from one specimen sequenced in a study of cytomegalovirus exposure and HLA in healthy donors. Primers: 60 Vbeta forward and 13 Jbeta reverse. The protocol was immunoSEQ multiplex PCR, while the TCRdb copy is restricted to in-frame clones and leaves out a portion. The sample consists of about 220,000 clones, approximately 80% of them appearing once. The source material was PBMCs. The origin of the receptors is a boy younger than 10 in good health and CMV-seronegative.

As DNA, the CDR3 is TGTGCCAGCAGTGAACTCTACACCGGGGAGCTGTTTTTT. Amino acids: CASSELYTGELFF. The chain is built from TRBV2 and TRBJ2-2; D is uncertain. The CDR3 sequence is 13 residues long. Germline V CDR1 and CDR2: SNHLY, FYNNEI. Trimming shortened V by 2 bases and J by 3 bases, and 4 bases separated the two germline ends.

The chain joins TRBV9 to TRBJ2-2; TRBD2 is a possible D gene (5 bases). V was trimmed by 0 bases and J by 2 bases, leaving 8 bases between them. CDR1 is SGDLS and CDR2 is YYNGEE in the germline V gene. There are 15 residues in the CDR3. In DNA, the CDR3 is TGTGCCAGCAGCGTAGAGGGAGTTAACACCGGGGAGCTGTTTTTT. This codes for CASSVEGVNTGELFF.

This clone was seen once. This chain uses TRBV5-1 with TRBJ2-5, with TRBD2 identical over 8 bases. CDR3 length: 16 residues. The junction had 10 bases not matched to a gene; V was cut back by 1 base and J by 5 bases. Germline V gives CDR1 SGHRS, CDR2 YFSETQ. The CDR3 sequence: CASSLLGTSGVETQYF. The CDR3 region has the DNA TGCGCCAGCAGCTTGCTCGGGACTAGTGGCGTGGAGACCCAGTACTTC.

Points on this clone: The sample has other DNA sequences that encode this CDR3 too. V is TRBV19 and J is TRBJ2-7; 8 nucleotides agree with TRBD1. V trimming: 5 bases; J trimming: 2 bases; junction bases outside the gene matches: 5. Germline V gives CDR1 LNHDA, CDR2 SQIVND (reference sequence). This CDR3 is built from 14 residues. In DNA, the CDR3 is TGTGCCAGTAGTCCGGGGACAGGTGCCTACGAGCAGTACTTC. Encoded protein: CASSPGTGAYEQYF.

The V gene is TRBV5-1, the J gene TRBJ1-3; TRBD1 matches 7 bases. The germline V gene encodes CDR1 SGHRS and CDR2 YFSETQ. V lost 4 bases and J lost 4; bases outside the gene matches: 8. The CDR3 spans 15 residues. The CDR3 reads CASSPTGERGNTIYF. The CDR3 coding sequence is TGCGCCAGCAGCCCCACAGGGGAAAGGGGAAACACCATATATTTT.

On this clone itself: One junction end disagrees with the germline gene, perhaps due to a read error. DNA of the CDR3: TGTTCCAGCAGCTTGGGGGGGTTGGGGGTTGGCAATGAGCAGTTCTTC. It yields the protein CSSSLGGLGVGNEQFF. The chain employs TRBV7-9 and TRBJ2-1; 7 bases agree with TRBD2. The length of the CDR3 is 16 residues. CDR1 is SEHNR, CDR2 FQNEAQ, per germline (reference sequence).

The CDR3 DNA is TGTGCCAGTAGTCTTTGGGACAGGGGCTCGAACACTGAAGCTTTCTTT. The encoded protein is CASSLWDRGSNTEAFF. J is TRBJ1-1 and V is TRBV19; 10 bases line up with TRBD1. The V gene end was trimmed by 5 bases and the J gene end by 1 base; junction bases not matched to a gene: 7. Germline values: CDR1 LNHDA, CDR2 SQIVND (reference sequence). The CDR3 loop spans 16 amino acids.

This clone was found a few times. V is TRBV6-1 and J is TRBJ1-4; 12 nucleotides line up with TRBD1. This CDR3 is 14 amino acids long. The germline CDR1 and CDR2 sequences are MNHNS and SASEGT. V trimming: 8 bases; J trimming: 8 bases; junction bases outside the gene matches: 6. CDR3 nucleotides: TGTGCCAGCTCGGGGGGGACAGGGGGCGAAAAACTGTTTTTT. It encodes CASSGGTGGEKLFF.

This clone was seen a single time. One end of the junction does not line up with germline, which may come from a read error. The rearrangement joins TRBV7-9 to TRBJ1-1; D is perhaps TRBD1 (5 bases). The CDR3 loop spans 13 amino acids. Per germline, CDR1 SEHNR and CDR2 FQNEAQ (reference sequence). CDR3 protein: CKPGETMNTEAFF. CDR3 nucleotides: TGCAAACCGGGGGAAACCATGAACACTGAAGCTTTCTTT.

This clone occurred a few times. This chain links TRBV5-1 with TRBJ1-5; D is unclear. V dropped 0 bases and J dropped 4 bases, with 8 bases sitting between them. Germline lookup yields CDR1 SGHRS and CDR2 YFSETQ. CDR3 size: 14 residues. CDR3 bases: TGCGCCAGCAGCTTGGGTCCAGGAAATCAGCCCCAGCATTTT. It encodes CASSLGPGNQPQHF.

This rearrangement joins TRBV5-1 to TRBJ1-3; D uncertain. Deletions cut 0 bases from V and 4 bases from J, with 5 bases between. Germline values: CDR1 SGHRS, CDR2 YFSETQ. The CDR3 spans 13 residues. This chain's CDR3 is CASSLGPGNTIYF. CDR3 in DNA: TGCGCCAGCAGCTTGGGGCCGGGAAACACCATATATTTT.

The chain joins TRBV7-2 to TRBJ2-3, with D perhaps TRBD1 (6 bases). Trimming pared 5 bases from V and 4 bases from J, leaving 7 bases between. This CDR3 spans 12 amino acids. The V gene's germline CDR1 is SGHTA and CDR2 FQGNSA. The DNA of the CDR3 is TGTGCCAGCAGCGCAGGGGCAGATACGCAGTATTTT. This codes for CASSAGADTQYF.

In its sample, this clone was seen once. The chain employs TRBV2 and TRBJ2-5; tentative D call: TRBD2 (6 bases). Near its end, the DNA agrees better with TRBJ2-7, so the J call may be wrong. CDR1 and CDR2 (germline): SNHLY, FYNNEI. The CDR3 is 14 residues long. The CDR3 DNA is TGTGCCAGCAGTGACTCGACTAGACTCTACGAGCAGTACTTC. It translates to CASSDSTRLYEQYF.

J is TRBJ2-1 and V is TRBV27, with 8 bases aligning to TRBD2. Unmatched junction bases numbered 5, after V lost 5 bases and J lost 2 bases. Germline lookup yields CDR1 MNHEY and CDR2 SMNVEV (reference sequence). This CDR3 comprises 15 residues. CDR3 protein: CASSPAGGPYNEQFF. For the CDR3, the DNA is TGTGCCAGCAGTCCCGCGGGGGGCCCCTACAATGAGCAGTTCTTC.

The rearrangement links TRBV5-4 to TRBJ1-4; 7 bases match TRBD1. The CDR3 loop spans 15 amino acids. With V trimmed by 4 bases and J by 4 bases, 7 bases remained unmatched. Germline CDR1 and CDR2: SGHNT and YYREEE (reference sequence). The CDR3, as DNA: TGTGCCAGCAGCCTAACGACAGGGAATAATGAAAAACTGTTTTTT. Protein: CASSLTTGNNEKLFF.

The chain recombines TRBV30 with TRBJ2-3; 12 bases fit TRBD1. V lost 3 bases and J lost 4; bases outside the gene matches: 5. The CDR3 runs to 15 residues. Germline CDR1 reads GTSNPN; CDR2 reads SVGIG (reference sequence). CDR3 residues: CAWSLGDRGPDTQYF. CDR3 sequence (DNA): TGTGCCTGGAGCCTAGGGGACAGGGGGCCAGATACGCAGTATTTT.

This clone appeared a single time. The chain is built from TRBV23-1 and TRBJ1-5; D possibly corresponds to TRBD1 (6 bases). TRBV23-1 is sorted into the ORF group, with uncertain function. Trimming took off 1 base at V and 2 bases at J, with 12 bases between the two ends. This CDR3 contains 16 residues. Written as DNA, the CDR3 is TGCGCCAGCAGTCAATGGACCAGGGGAGGCAATCAGCCCCAGCATTTT. Amino acids: CASSQWTRGGNQPQHF.

Only a few counts were recorded for this clone. The rearrangement uses TRBV2 and TRBJ2-2; D may be TRBD2 (6 bases). V lost 8 bases to trimming and J lost 6 bases, with 16 bases between them. The CDR3 covers 14 residues. Germline CDR1 SNHLY, CDR2 FYNNEI. This CDR3 reads CASCRTREPGELFF. CDR3 coding DNA: TGTGCCAGCTGCCGGACACGGGAGCCCGGGGAGCTGTTTTTT. Drawing the rest from reference TRBV2 and TRBJ2-2, the complete variable domain is EPEVTQTPSHQVTQMGQEVILRCVPISNHLYFYWYRQILGQKVEFLVSFYNNEISEKSEIFDDQFSVERPDGSNFTLKIRSTKLEDSAMYFCASCRTREPGELFFGEGSRLTVL.

Only one count was recorded for this clone. The V and J genes are TRBV27 and TRBJ2-7; perhaps TRBD1 as D (5 bases). V was pared by 2 bases and J by 5 bases, with 7 bases between. This CDR3 spans 12 amino acids. Germline V gene lookup returns CDR1 MNHEY and CDR2 SMNVEV (reference sequence). The CDR3 loop reads CASSLQGNEQYF. CDR3 DNA sequence: TGTGCCAGCAGTTTACAGGGTAACGAGCAGTACTTC.

This clone was seen just once. This sequence joins TRBV27 and TRBJ2-7; no clear D gene. Trimming shortened V by 0 bases and J by 4 bases, and 7 bases separated the two germline ends. Germline CDR1 and CDR2: MNHEY and SMNVEV (reference sequence). The CDR3 covers 13 residues. CDR3 in amino acids: CASSLSPPYEQYF. For the CDR3, the DNA is TGTGCCAGCAGTTTATCTCCCCCTTACGAGCAGTACTTC.

The CDR3 protein is CASSQVKYRGDTQYF. The DNA of the CDR3 is TGTGCCAGCAGCCAGGTGAAATACAGGGGGGATACGCAGTATTTT. V gene TRBV27 combines with J gene TRBJ2-3; 8 positions agree with TRBD1. The CDR3 has 15 residues. Germline CDR1 and CDR2: MNHEY and SMNVEV (reference sequence). The V and J ends lost 6 bases and 6 bases, in that order; junction bases with no gene match: 11.

V and J are TRBV6-1 and TRBJ2-5; D might be TRBD1 (6 bases). From germline, CDR1 is MNHNS and CDR2 SASEGT. The CDR3 has 14 amino acids. V lost 5 bases to trimming and J lost 4 bases, with 14 bases between them. CDR3 DNA: TGTGCCAGCAGTTATGGACAGACCGTAGAGACCCAGTACTTC. Amino acid sequence: CASSYGQTVETQYF.

This clone was seen only once. This chain links TRBV6-5 with TRBJ1-1; no clear D gene. The CDR3 has 9 residues. V lost 5 bases to trimming and J lost 12 bases, with 7 bases between them. Germline CDR1 MNHEY, CDR2 SVGAGI. CDR3 loop: CASSEGTFF. The CDR3 DNA reads as TGTGCCAGCAGTGAGGGAACTTTCTTT.

V is TRBV19 and J is TRBJ1-2; D possibly corresponds to TRBD1 (6 bases). Germline CDR1 LNHDA, CDR2 SQIVND (reference sequence). The CDR3 spans 16 residues. The V and J ends lost 1 base and 4 bases respectively, with 16 bases between them. CDR3 bases: TGTGCCAGTAGTATAGGGCGAACAGGGTTGTCCTATGGCTACACCTTC. Translation gives CASSIGRTGLSYGYTF. Drawing the rest from reference TRBV19 and TRBJ1-2, the complete variable domain is DGGITQSPKYLFRKEGQNVTLSCEQNLNHDAMYWYRQDPGQGLRLIYYSQIVNDFQKGDIAEGYSVSREKKESFPLTVTSAQKNPTAFYLCASSIGRTGLSYGYTFGSGTRLTVV.

V usage is TRBV5-1 and J usage is TRBJ2-5, with 13 bases lining up with TRBD2. This CDR3 contains 18 residues. CDR1 is SGHRS and CDR2 is YFSETQ in the germline V gene. The ends lost 4 bases at V and 4 bases at J; junction bases unmatched: 13. CDR3 residues: CASSPGLAGVEWGETQYF. The CDR3 DNA sequence: TGCGCCAGCAGCCCTGGACTAGCGGGAGTGGAGTGGGGAGAGACCCAGTACTTC.

The V gene is TRBV5-6, the J gene TRBJ2-3; 12 bases are a match to TRBD1. Germline trimming cut 0 bases from V and 6 bases from J; bases unmatched to any gene: 2. The CDR3 sequence is 15 residues long. The germline V gene encodes CDR1 SGHDT and CDR2 YYEEEE. CDR3 bases: TGTGCCAGCAGCTTGGTGGGACAGGGGGCCGATACGCAGTATTTT. Protein sequence: CASSLVGQGADTQYF.

The chain employs TRBV11-2 and TRBJ2-5; D not resolved. The length of the CDR3 is 12 residues. Trimming removed 1 base from V and 5 bases from J, with 5 bases in between. Per the germline V gene, CDR1 is SGHAT and CDR2 is FQNNGV. CDR3 residues: CASSLVLETQYF. CDR3 nucleotides: TGTGCCAGCAGCTTAGTCTTGGAGACCCAGTACTTC.

This clone was found a few times. The rearrangement uses TRBV6-1 and TRBJ2-1, with D perhaps matching TRBD1 (6 bases). Trimming took off 5 bases at V and 3 bases at J, with 14 bases between the two ends. The CDR3 loop spans 15 amino acids. Per the germline V gene, CDR1 is MNHNS and CDR2 is SASEGT. This CDR3 is CASSLRDTFYNEQFF. The CDR3 nucleotides read TGTGCCAGCAGTCTCCGGGACACCTTCTACAATGAGCAGTTCTTC.

V is TRBV28 and J is TRBJ2-2; 7 nucleotides match TRBD1. The CDR3 runs to 15 residues. Germline CDR1 is MDHEN and CDR2 is SYDVKM. Germline trimming cut 3 bases from V and 4 bases from J; bases unmatched to any gene: 5. CDR3 loop: CASSFPTGTTGELFF. The CDR3, as DNA: TGTGCCAGCAGTTTTCCGACAGGGACCACCGGGGAGCTGTTTTTT.

This clone was picked up one time. The chain employs TRBV7-6 and TRBJ2-1, with D possibly matching TRBD2 (5 bases). Trimming removed 5 bases from V and 5 bases from J, with 19 bases in between. The CDR3 runs to 16 residues. Germline V gives CDR1 SGHVS, CDR2 FNYEAQ. The CDR3 is CASSEAVSPFDNEQFF. CDR3 nucleotide sequence: TGTGCCAGCAGCGAAGCGGTGAGCCCTTTTGACAATGAGCAGTTCTTC.

This clone was recorded once. The chain uses TRBV19 and TRBJ2-7, with TRBD1 matching over 8 bases. CDR3 size: 11 residues. V shed 10 bases and J 7 bases; nucleotides not matched to a gene: 6. Germline CDR1 LNHDA, CDR2 SQIVND (reference sequence). In DNA form, the CDR3 reads TGTGCCACCCAGGACAGGGAGGAGCAGTACTTC. Protein sequence: CATQDREEQYF.

The chain employs TRBV6-5 and TRBJ2-1; 15 bases agree with TRBD2. The ends lost 8 bases at V and 9 bases at J; junction bases unmatched: 2. This CDR3 has 13 amino acids. The germline V gene encodes CDR1 MNHEY and CDR2 SVGAGI. The DNA for the CDR3 is TGTGCCAGCCGGACTAGCGGGAGGGGTGAGCAGTTCTTC. It is translated as CASRTSGRGEQFF.